The 15 T cell receptor beta chains listed next were all sequenced from one sample in a study of vaccination effects on CD4 cells after COVID-19. Sequencing was preceded by expansion of antigen-specific CD4+ T cells with viral peptide pools in the ViraFEST assay. At the end of about 10 days of culture, CD4+ T cells were isolated. None of the vaccinated had previously contracted SARS-CoV-2, and their nucleocapsid antibodies tested negative. The antigens of these receptors remain unknown. TCRdb keeps only in-frame clones here, not all; method: immunoSEQ multiplex PCR. Of around 60,000 clones in the sample, about 72% were seen once. This specimen consisted of CD4+ T cells from PBMCs cultured with HCoV-NL63 spike peptides, obtained before COVID-19 vaccination. Receptors originate from a human donor who received a COVID-19 vaccine.

V gene TRBV7-2 combines with J gene TRBJ1-2; 7 bases line up with TRBD1. This CDR3 comprises 15 residues. The germline V gene encodes CDR1 SGHTA and CDR2 FQGNSA. V trimming: 7 bases; J trimming: 8 bases; junction bases outside the gene matches: 16. The CDR3 here is CASTLGGGGGRGYTF. The CDR3 DNA reads as TGTGCCAGCACCTTGGGGGGTGGAGGGGGCAGAGGCTACACCTTC.

The rearrangement uses TRBV2 and TRBJ1-1; D is ambiguous. The CDR3 loop spans 13 amino acids. V was clipped by 6 bases and J by 3 bases, with 11 bases between them. Germline CDR1 and CDR2: SNHLY and FYNNEI. Here the CDR3 reads CASSSGRDTEAFF. The CDR3 nucleotides are TGTGCCAGCAGCTCAGGACGCGACACTGAAGCTTTCTTT. Looking up the rest from reference TRBV2 and TRBJ1-1 gives the full variable domain: EPEVTQTPSHQVTQMGQEVILRCVPISNHLYFYWYRQILGQKVEFLVSFYNNEISEKSEIFDDQFSVERPDGSNFTLKIRSTKLEDSAMYFCASSSGRDTEAFFGQGTRLTVV.

The genes are TRBV4-1 and TRBJ2-5; 8 nucleotides agree with TRBD1. This CDR3 comprises 15 residues. Germline values: CDR1 MGHRA, CDR2 YSYEKL. Trimming cost V 3 bases and J 0 bases; bases outside gene matches: 3. The CDR3 sequence: CASSQGQVNQETQYF. The CDR3 DNA reads as TGCGCCAGCAGCCAGGGACAGGTGAACCAAGAGACCCAGTACTTC.

This sequence joins TRBV2 and TRBJ1-3; D is unresolved. The V end lost 2 bases, the J end lost 2 bases, and 10 bases lay between the germline ends. The CDR3 covers 15 residues. Per germline, CDR1 SNHLY and CDR2 FYNNEI. The CDR3 is CASSERSPPGNTIYF. In DNA form, the CDR3 reads TGTGCCAGCAGTGAAAGGTCACCACCTGGAAACACCATATATTTT.

The chain recombines TRBV5-8 with TRBJ1-6; a possible D gene is TRBD1 (6 bases). V lost 0 bases to trimming and J lost 7 bases, with 11 bases between them. Germline CDR1 SGHTS, CDR2 YDEGEE. The CDR3 is 15 residues long. The CDR3 loop reads CASSLELGGNSPLHF. The DNA for the CDR3 is TGTGCCAGCAGCTTGGAATTAGGGGGAAATTCACCCCTCCACTTT.

This chain joins TRBV6-5 and TRBJ2-3, with 13 bases matching TRBD2. The length of the CDR3 is 15 residues. Losses at the gene ends were 6 bases for V and 3 bases for J; bases not matched to a gene: 3. CDR1 and CDR2 (germline): MNHEY, SVGAGI. The CDR3 here is CASSLLAGGTDTQYF. The CDR3 region has the DNA TGTGCCAGCAGCTTACTAGCGGGGGGGACAGATACGCAGTATTTT.

This clone was counted between two and nine times. This rearrangement joins TRBV7-2 to TRBJ1-1; unclear D gene. The germline gives CDR1 SGHTA, CDR2 FQGNSA. The CDR3 extends over 13 amino acids. V lost 3 bases, J lost 2 bases, and 7 bases lay in between. The CDR3 loop is CASSFVVNTEAFF. CDR3 nucleotides: TGTGCCAGCAGCTTCGTCGTCAACACTGAAGCTTTCTTT.

The V and J genes are TRBV11-1 and TRBJ2-7; tentative D call: TRBD1 (6 bases). Trimming pared 6 bases from V and 5 bases from J, leaving 14 bases between. CDR1 SGHAT and CDR2 FQDESV come from the germline V gene (reference sequence). There are 13 residues in the CDR3. For the CDR3, the DNA is TGTGCCAGCAGTGCCAACAGGGACCACGAGCAGTACGTC. Amino acids: CASSANRDHEQYV.

The chain combines TRBV28 with TRBJ2-2, with 9 bases fitting TRBD1. Germline lookup yields CDR1 MDHEN and CDR2 SYDVKM. This CDR3 is built from 15 residues. Trimming removed 6 bases from V and 5 bases from J; junction bases left unmatched: 7. CDR3 in amino acids: CASSPGQGRTGELFF. The CDR3 DNA sequence: TGTGCCAGCAGCCCTGGACAGGGGAGGACCGGGGAGCTGTTTTTT.

With regard to this clone: The same CDR3 also results from other DNA sequences found in this sample. V gene TRBV4-1 combines with J gene TRBJ2-5; 11 positions match TRBD2. Per the germline V gene, CDR1 is MGHRA and CDR2 is YSYEKL. V was pared by 1 base and J by 4 bases, with 5 bases of the junction left unmatched. The CDR3 runs 16 residues. CDR3 nucleotide sequence: TGCGCCAGCAGCCAAGCTCTAGCGGGGGGAAGAGAGACCCAGTACTTC. Residues: CASSQALAGGRETQYF.

This chain links TRBV11-1 with TRBJ2-5; 10 nucleotides agree with TRBD1. The CDR3 has 14 amino acids. V shed 2 bases, J shed 5 bases, and the junction held 2 bases outside the gene matches. The germline CDR1 and CDR2 sequences are SGHAT and FQDESV (reference sequence). The CDR3 bases are TGTGCCAGCAGCTTACGGACAGGGGGTGAGACCCAGTACTTC. It translates to CASSLRTGGETQYF.

The V call is TRBV28, the J call TRBJ1-5; 7 bases match TRBD1. Germline CDR1 and CDR2: MDHEN and SYDVKM. With 8 bases clipped from V and 4 bases from J, the junction kept 11 bases outside the gene matches. CDR3 length: 15 amino acids. The chain's CDR3 is CASGTTGRENQPQHF. The CDR3 coding sequence is TGTGCCAGCGGCACGACAGGGAGGGAAAATCAGCCCCAGCATTTT.

The chain uses TRBV3-1 (or the pseudogene TRBV3-2) and TRBJ2-7, with no clear D. The V and J ends lost 0 bases and 3 bases respectively, with 3 bases between them. Looked up from germline, CDR1 is LGHDT and CDR2 is YNNKEL (reference sequence). The CDR3 sequence is 12 residues long. CDR3 sequence reads: CASSQEGYEQYV. The CDR3 DNA is TGTGCCAGCAGCCAAGAAGGCTACGAGCAGTACGTC.

This sequence joins TRBV12-3 or TRBV12-4 and TRBJ1-1; D unclear. This CDR3 region has 13 residues. Trimming removed 2 bases from V and 2 bases from J, with 6 bases in between. The CDR3, as DNA: TGTGCCAGCAGTTTAACGGGAAACACTGAAGCTTTCTTT. It yields the protein CASSLTGNTEAFF.

The V and J genes are TRBV3-1 (or the pseudogene TRBV3-2) and TRBJ1-1, with D uncertain. In germline, CDR1 is LGHDT, CDR2 YNNKEL (reference sequence). This CDR3 region has 16 residues. Trimming stripped 4 bases from V and 4 bases from J, with 19 bases between. CDR3 residues: CASSPAGYRERTEAFF. Written as DNA, the CDR3 is TGTGCCAGCAGCCCCGCTGGCTATCGGGAGCGCACTGAAGCTTTCTTT.